Listed here are 20 T cell receptor beta chains from one sample, sequenced in a study of shared clonotypes between healthy human individuals. The repertoire was sequenced with immunoSEQ multiplex PCR; TCRdb's copy has only in-frame clones and lacks some. The data contain over a million clones, over 95% of them singletons. Specimen: naive CD4+ T cells sorted from blood. The subset denotes: CD45RA+ positively selected. The receptors were sampled from a young man in good health.

The rearrangement links TRBV11-2 to TRBJ1-3, with 7 bases that match TRBD1. Trimming took 4 bases from V and 0 from J; bases not matched to a gene: 9. Germline-derived CDR1 and CDR2 are SGHAT and FQNNGV. The CDR3 is 17 amino acids. CDR3 region: CASSSRQGSYSGNTIYF. CDR3 bases: TGTGCCAGCAGCTCGCGACAGGGAAGTTACTCTGGAAACACCATATATTTT. The variable domain in full, with the rest retrieved from reference TRBV11-2 and TRBJ1-3, is EAGVAQSPRYKIIEKRQSVAFWCNPISGHATLYWYQQILGQGPKLLIQFQNNGVVDDSQLPKDRFSAERLKGVDSTLKIQPAKLEDSAVYLCASSSRQGSYSGNTIYFGEGSWLTVV.

The chain carries TRBV9 and TRBJ2-3; maybe TRBD2 (6 bases). Trimming took 3 bases from V and 2 from J, leaving 13 bases between them. Germline V CDR1 and CDR2: SGDLS, YYNGEE. The CDR3 is made up of 15 amino acids. The CDR3 coding sequence is TGTGCCAGCAGCGCTGGGACTCCTACCACAGATACGCAGTATTTT. This gives the protein CASSAGTPTTDTQYF.

The chain has TRBV6-5 and TRBJ2-1, with D possibly being TRBD2 (6 bases). V lost 0 bases and J lost 5, with 14 bases in between. The CDR3 spans 16 residues. The germline CDR1 and CDR2 sequences are MNHEY and SVGAGI. CDR3 bases: TGTGCCAGCAGTTACTCTTTCCGACTAGAAAACAATGAGCAGTTCTTC. It is translated as CASSYSFRLENNEQFF.

V is TRBV2 and J is TRBJ1-2, with a tentative D call TRBD1 (5 bases). Per germline, CDR1 SNHLY and CDR2 FYNNEI. CDR3 length: 12 amino acids. Trimming removed 4 bases from V and 8 bases from J, with 11 bases in between. CDR3 sequence reads: CASSGAGWGYTF. The CDR3 nucleotides read TGTGCCAGCAGTGGGGCAGGGTGGGGCTACACCTTC.

The chain recombines TRBV18 with TRBJ1-2, with 7 positions matching TRBD1. J was trimmed by 6 bases and V by 3 bases; bases with no gene match: 7. Germline V CDR1 and CDR2: KGHSH, LQKENI. CDR3 length: 14 residues. CDR3 residues: CASSPLPQGDGYTF. The CDR3 bases are TGTGCCAGCTCACCCCTACCCCAGGGGGATGGCTACACCTTC.

The chain couples TRBV6-6 to TRBJ2-1; 8 nucleotides agree with TRBD2. This CDR3 has 14 amino acids. Trimming took 6 bases from V and 4 from J; bases not matched to a gene: 5. From germline, CDR1 is MNHNY and CDR2 SVGAGI (reference sequence). CDR3 protein: CASSGSGVYNEQFF. The CDR3 region has the DNA TGTGCCAGCAGCGGTAGCGGGGTTTACAATGAGCAGTTCTTC.

About this clone: In the same sample, other DNA sequences code for this CDR3. The chain links TRBV27 to TRBJ2-5; TRBD2 is a possible D gene (6 bases). Trimming pared 2 bases from V and 5 bases from J, leaving 12 bases between. Germline CDR1 is MNHEY and CDR2 is SMNVEV (reference sequence). There are 14 residues in the CDR3. This CDR3 reads CASSLAGLGETQYF. CDR3 in DNA: TGTGCCAGCAGTTTAGCGGGGCTTGGGGAGACCCAGTACTTC.

The chain has TRBV19 and TRBJ2-3; weak D call: TRBD2 (6 bases). This CDR3 comprises 14 residues. Trimming stripped 6 bases from V and 2 bases from J, with 12 bases between. The V gene's germline CDR1 is LNHDA and CDR2 SQIVND (reference sequence). The DNA for the CDR3 is TGTGCCAGTAGCAAGGGGACTTCCACAGATACGCAGTATTTT. This sequence encodes CASSKGTSTDTQYF.

V gene TRBV7-9 combines with J gene TRBJ2-3; TRBD2 aligns across 7 bases. Germline trimming cut 2 bases from V and 3 bases from J; bases unmatched to any gene: 5. CDR3 length equals 15 residues. Germline V gives CDR1 SEHNR, CDR2 FQNEAQ (reference sequence). Written as DNA, the CDR3 is TGTGCCAGCAGCTTACTAGCGGTTTGGACAGATACGCAGTATTTT. Residues: CASSLLAVWTDTQYF.

The chain carries TRBV18 and TRBJ2-7; D uncertain. The V and J ends lost 6 bases and 1 base respectively, with 7 bases between them. Germline assignment: CDR1 KGHSH and CDR2 LQKENI. The CDR3 is 12 residues long. CDR3 loop: CASSGYSYEQYF. In DNA form, the CDR3 reads TGTGCCAGCTCGGGTTATTCCTACGAGCAGTACTTC. Full variable domain (rest looked up from reference TRBV18 and TRBJ2-7): NAGVMQNPRHLVRRRGQEARLRCSPMKGHSHVYWYRQLPEEGLKFMVYLQKENIIDESGMPKERFSAEFPKEGPSILRIQQVVRGDSAAYFCASSGYSYEQYFGPGTRLTVT.

Of note for this clone: The same CDR3 is also encoded by other DNA sequences in this sample. The chain has TRBV5-4 and TRBJ2-2, with D unresolved. Per germline, CDR1 SGHNT and CDR2 YYREEE (reference sequence). V lost 1 base, J lost 4 bases, and 5 bases lay in between. The CDR3 has 13 amino acids. As DNA, the CDR3 is TGTGCCAGCAGCTTGAAAGGCACCGGGGAGCTGTTTTTT. Amino acids: CASSLKGTGELFF. Full variable domain (rest looked up from reference TRBV5-4 and TRBJ2-2): ETGVTQSPTHLIKTRGQQVTLRCSSQSGHNTVSWYQQALGQGPQFIFQYYREEENGRGNFPPRFSGLQFPNYSSELNVNALELDDSALYLCASSLKGTGELFFGEGSRLTVL.

The gene calls are TRBV28 and TRBJ2-1; no definite D call. V gave up 5 bases and J gave up 3 bases, with 14 bases separating them. Germline lookup yields CDR1 MDHEN and CDR2 SYDVKM. The CDR3 has 15 amino acids. CDR3 nucleotide sequence: TGTGCCAGCAGTCACCGACGGGCCTTCTACAATGAGCAGTTCTTC. It encodes CASSHRRAFYNEQFF.

The rearrangement uses TRBV27 and TRBJ2-1, with 8 positions matching TRBD1. Per germline, CDR1 MNHEY and CDR2 SMNVEV (reference sequence). The CDR3 runs 13 residues. V trimming: 5 bases; J trimming: 15 bases; junction bases outside the gene matches: 12. The CDR3, as DNA: TGTGCCAGCAGTATACAGACACGGACAGGGATGTTCTTC. Amino acid sequence: CASSIQTRTGMFF.

The CDR3 is CASSPPEPISTDTQYF. CDR3 coding DNA: TGTGCCAGCTCACCACCGGAACCGATTAGCACAGATACGCAGTATTTT. The chain combines TRBV18 with TRBJ2-3; D not resolved. From germline, CDR1 is KGHSH and CDR2 LQKENI. The CDR3 sequence is 16 residues long. V shed 0 bases and J shed 0 bases, with 10 bases lying between them.

This chain uses TRBV10-3 with TRBJ2-5; the D gene is possibly TRBD2 (5 bases). Germline V gene data show CDR1 as ENHRY and CDR2 as SYGVKD. V lost 6 bases, J lost 7 bases, and 18 bases lay in between. CDR3 length: 14 residues. The CDR3 sequence: CAISLAEGSRTQYF. The CDR3 DNA follows: TGTGCCATCAGCCTTGCAGAGGGCAGTAGGACCCAGTACTTC.

CDR3 in amino acids: CASSYSGRGTHEQYF. CDR3 sequence (DNA): TGTGCCAGCAGTTACTCGGGCAGGGGGACCCACGAGCAGTACTTC. The chain couples TRBV6-5 to TRBJ2-7, with 7 bases fitting TRBD1. The V and J ends lost 0 bases and 5 bases, in that order; junction bases with no gene match: 7. Germline lookup yields CDR1 MNHEY and CDR2 SVGAGI. This CDR3 contains 15 residues.

The V and J genes are TRBV5-1 and TRBJ2-1, with 7 bases matching TRBD2. The CDR3 is 17 amino acids. The V segment lost 2 bases and the J segment 1 base; nucleotides outside the gene matches: 9. Germline V gives CDR1 SGHRS, CDR2 YFSETQ. This CDR3 reads CASSFGLGESSYNEQFF. CDR3 coding DNA: TGCGCCAGCAGCTTCGGACTAGGGGAATCTTCCTACAATGAGCAGTTCTTC.

The chain has TRBV18 and TRBJ1-2; TRBD1 is a possible D gene (5 bases). The CDR3 sequence is 15 residues long. The V end lost 3 bases, the J end lost 10 bases, and 21 bases lay between the germline ends. The germline gives CDR1 KGHSH, CDR2 LQKENI. The CDR3 sequence: CASSPRDGKITPYTF. In DNA form, the CDR3 reads TGTGCCAGCTCACCTCGGGACGGGAAAATCACCCCCTACACCTTC.

This chain joins TRBV5-1 and TRBJ1-2, with TRBD1 identical over 7 bases. The germline CDR1 and CDR2 sequences are SGHRS and YFSETQ. V was pared by 3 bases and J by 4 bases, with 6 bases of the junction left unmatched. This CDR3 has 14 amino acids. Here the CDR3 DNA reads TGCGCCAGCAGCTCCCCTCGGGACAGCTATGGCTACACCTTC. It yields the protein CASSSPRDSYGYTF.

The chain recombines TRBV5-6 with TRBJ2-7; D is ambiguous. Germline CDR1 reads SGHDT; CDR2 reads YYEEEE. V was clipped by 3 bases and J by 2 bases, with 12 bases between them. The CDR3 is made up of 14 amino acids. CDR3: CASSSPGGAYEQYF. Written as DNA, the CDR3 is TGTGCCAGCAGCTCCCCGGGTGGGGCCTACGAGCAGTACTTC. Variable domain in full (rest from reference TRBV5-6 and TRBJ2-7): DAGVTQSPTHLIKTRGQQVTLRCSPKSGHDTVSWYQQALGQGPQFIFQYYEEEERQRGNFPDRFSGHQFPNYSSELNVNALLLGDSALYLCASSSPGGAYEQYFGPGTRLTVT.